This T cell receptor (beta chain) was retrieved from a study of shared clonotypes between healthy human individuals. Study-level background: The donors, a couple of women and a few men, were aged 18 to 49. Study findings and constraints: Memory subsets generally showed lower estimated richness than naive subsets.

Naivety among CD8 cells was defined by CD45RO negativity and positive CCR7 selection, thereby excluding terminally differentiated effector memory CD45RA+ cells. With 4 bases removed from V and 3 bases from J, the gap between germline ends came to 28 bases. This CDR3 is built from 19 residues. The germline CDR1 and CDR2 sequences are SGDLS and YYNGEE. For this clone: Antigen unknown.

An assay was performed, and its level was deep. Only in-frame clones appear in the TCRdb table, and some are missing; sequencing was by immunoSEQ multiplex PCR. There are about 2 million clones in the sample; approximately 94% occur only once, and 1% to 1.5% lies in the top ten. The receptor was derived from a young man in good health. The chain has TRBV9 and TRBJ1-2; D is possibly TRBD1 (6 bases). Material: naive CD8+ T cells sorted from blood. CDR3 nucleotides: TGTGCCAGCAGCCCCGAGGGGTATGTGACAGCGAAGGGGGACTATGGCTACACCTTC. It yields the protein CASSPEGYVTAKGDYGYTF.